This TCR beta chain originates from a study of beta chain features in type 1 diabetes. Study-wide results and limits: For Type 1 diabetes patients, all four CD4+ subsets carried TCRB CDR3s that were moderately but significantly shorter.

The authors reverse transcribed all of the isolated RNA, so sequencing captured expressed TCRB transcripts. Libraries were prepared by immunoSEQ multiplex PCR; TCRdb keeps only in-frame clonotypes and omits some of them. Of 93,000 or so clones in the sample, 25% to 35% were seen once. On this clone itself: Its matching antigen is unknown.

The CDR3 consists of 21 residues. Germline CDR1 and CDR2: LNHDA and SQIVND (reference sequence). J gave up 2 bases and V 3 bases, and 19 bases lay outside the gene matches. The sequence was collected from a woman between 18 and 30 years old with type 1 diabetes. This chain uses TRBV19 with TRBJ2-5, with TRBD1 identical over 12 bases. What was sequenced was central memory CD4+ T cells from blood. CDR3 region: CASSILLAIGTGGGGQETQYF. The CDR3 bases are TGTGCCAGTAGTATTCTGTTAGCAATCGGGACAGGGGGCGGTGGGCAAGAGACCCAGTACTTC.